One T cell receptor beta chain is described in this entry. As yet, its antigen is unknown. PCR used 60 Vbeta primers and 13 Jbeta primers. Sequenced by immunoSEQ multiplex PCR; TCRdb stores in-frame clones only, minus some. The data hold more than 150,000 clones, with roughly four fifths observed a single time. This sample was taken from a study of cytomegalovirus exposure and HLA in healthy donors. Study-level results: The records held CMV serostatus as the only immune exposure information. Associated with cytomegalovirus, according to the listing, were 150 to 200 TCR beta chains. An observed cluster of highly shared sequence variants was recorded as a likely sequencing artifact. In a later analysis, donors in an Asian-associated ancestry cluster reportedly had fewer N-insertions in productive TCRs than the cohort mean.

This CDR3 comprises 9 residues. From germline, CDR1 is SGHRS and CDR2 YFSETQ. J gave up 13 bases and V 5 bases, and 2 bases lay outside the gene matches. The chain recombines TRBV5-1 with TRBJ1-1; TRBD1 agrees at 7 bases. The TCR sequence derives from a woman aged 18-29 years in good health and CMV-seropositive. Material for sequencing was PBMCs. The CDR3 nucleotides are TGCGCCAGCAGAGACAGGGTTTTCTTT. It yields the protein CASRDRVFF.